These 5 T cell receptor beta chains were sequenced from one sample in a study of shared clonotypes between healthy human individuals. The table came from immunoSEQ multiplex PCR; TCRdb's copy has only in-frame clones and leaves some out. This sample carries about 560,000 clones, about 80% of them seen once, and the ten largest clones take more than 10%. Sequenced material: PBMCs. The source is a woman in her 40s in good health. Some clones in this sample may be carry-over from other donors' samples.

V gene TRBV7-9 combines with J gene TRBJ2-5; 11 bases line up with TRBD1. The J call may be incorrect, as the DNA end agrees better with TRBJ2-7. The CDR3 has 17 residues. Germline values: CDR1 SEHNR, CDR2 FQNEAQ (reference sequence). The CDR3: CASSLGFSDRGRYEQYF. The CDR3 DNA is TGTGCCAGCAGCTTAGGTTTCTCGGACAGGGGGCGATACGAGCAGTACTTC.

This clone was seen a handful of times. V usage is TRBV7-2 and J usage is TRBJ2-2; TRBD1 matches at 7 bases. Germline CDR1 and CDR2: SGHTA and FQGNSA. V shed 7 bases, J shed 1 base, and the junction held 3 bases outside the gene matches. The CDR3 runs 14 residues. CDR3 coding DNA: TGTGCCAGCACAGGGGGAGTGAACACCGGGGAGCTGTTTTTT. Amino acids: CASTGGVNTGELFF.

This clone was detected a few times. The DNA for the CDR3 is TGTGCCAGCAGCTTAGGCCTAGCGGGAGTCGTTGGGAATGAGCAGTTCTTC. Amino acid sequence: CASSLGLAGVVGNEQFF. This chain connects TRBV7-2 to TRBJ2-1; 10 bases fit TRBD2. V dropped 1 base and J dropped 7; count of bases not matched to a gene: 10. Germline V gene data show CDR1 as SGHTA and CDR2 as FQGNSA. The CDR3 covers 17 residues.

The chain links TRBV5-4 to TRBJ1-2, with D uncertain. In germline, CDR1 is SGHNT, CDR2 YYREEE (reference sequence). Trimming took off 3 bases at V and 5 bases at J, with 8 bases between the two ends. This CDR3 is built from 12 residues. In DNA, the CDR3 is TGTGCCAGCAGCTCTGATTCGTATGGCTACACCTTC. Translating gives CASSSDSYGYTF.

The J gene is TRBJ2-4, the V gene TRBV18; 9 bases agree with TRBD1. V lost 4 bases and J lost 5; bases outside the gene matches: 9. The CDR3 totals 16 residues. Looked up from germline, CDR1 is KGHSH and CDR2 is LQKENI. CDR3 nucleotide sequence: TGTGCCAGCTCACAAATTACAGGGGGCCCGGAAAACATTCAGTACTTC. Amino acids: CASSQITGGPENIQYF.